This is a list of T cell receptor beta chains from one sample in a study of T cell repertoires in cytomegalovirus infection. TCRdb reprocessed the reads via MiXCR and lists one record per CDR3 protein. Here the sample spans 230,000 or so distinct CDR3 sequences, about a sixth being singletons. Sequencing input: CD8+ T cells from PBMCs. These receptors were collected from a human donor in good health (CMV status not recorded). Some clones in this sample may be carry-over from other donors' samples. Each CDR3 is given with its conserved first and last residue. D genes are given only for firm matches. Part of the rows lack a size; the others show once, few, many or a class for expanded clones.

cdr3_aa	d_call	clone_size	v_call	j_call
CATQGDLDANTEAFF	TRBD1	many	TRBV28	TRBJ1-1
CSARDPAGPISYNEQFF	TRBD2	few	TRBV20-1	TRBJ2-1
CASSDPGQNHYEQYF	.	few	TRBV5-1	TRBJ2-7
CASSTGQMNTEAFF	.	.	TRBV9	TRBJ1-1
CASSPPGLTAINSPLHF	.	many	TRBV7-2	TRBJ1-6
CASSPKDGFPYNEQFF	.	many	TRBV7-6	TRBJ2-1
CATSGGGGPDLRTDTQYF	.	few	TRBV24-1	TRBJ2-3
CASSYSEEGTQYF	.	.	TRBV6-5	TRBJ2-5
CASSEASTGDVQPQHF	TRBD1	few	TRBV2	TRBJ1-5
CSASGGEGGTDTQYF	.	.	TRBV20-1	TRBJ2-3
CASSRPGVQETQYF	.	few	TRBV14	TRBJ2-5
CASSIDPGGVNIQYF	.	.	TRBV19	TRBJ2-4
CASSWSGNEQYF	.	many	TRBV28	TRBJ2-7
CASSRQFRTYNEQFF	.	.	TRBV28	TRBJ2-1
CASSEAGFGQPQHF	.	many	TRBV7-6	TRBJ1-5
CASSLALTGRVATQYF	.	many	TRBV11-2	TRBJ2-3
CASRTESYEQYF	.	.	TRBV28	TRBJ2-7
CASSLTGGREAFF	TRBD1	.	TRBV5-1	TRBJ1-1
CASSEFFTGTTYEQYF	.	few	TRBV25-1	TRBJ2-7
CASTQLPLANEQFF	.	.	TRBV2	TRBJ2-1
CASSPSGTWETQYF	.	many	TRBV7-8	TRBJ2-5
CTSSYPGQDYNEQFF	TRBD1	.	TRBV5-5	TRBJ2-1
CASRDRGLRYGYTF	TRBD1	.	TRBV19	TRBJ1-2
CASSIDQGLFNIQYF	TRBD2	few	TRBV19	TRBJ2-4
CASSMGETYYEQYF	.	few	TRBV5-6	TRBJ2-7